The rows below give T cell receptor beta chains drawn from one sample of a study of T cell changes during pregnancy in multiple sclerosis. Only in-frame clones appear in the TCRdb table, and some are missing; sequencing was by immunoSEQ multiplex PCR. The sample holds approximately 99,000 clones, just over 90% seen once. The sample was peripheral blood, taken in the second trimester of pregnancy. The receptor source for this set is a female donor in good health, enrolled as a control in a pregnancy study. Both conserved end residues are part of each CDR3. A D gene is named only where the DNA matches it firmly. Rows may omit the clone size; those that give it use once, few, many or a size class.

D,V,J,size,CDR3,DNA
.,TRBV7-9,TRBJ2-5,once,CASRLIGETQYF,TGTGCCAGCAGACTAATAGGAGAGACCCAGTACTTC
.,TRBV30,TRBJ1-5,.,CAWSVRAREGPQHF,TGTGCCTGGAGTGTACGAGCAAGGGAGGGGCCCCAGCATTTT
.,TRBV7-9,TRBJ2-5,.,CASSSETTSPPETQYF,TGTGCCAGCAGCTCCGAGACAACTTCTCCCCCAGAGACCCAGTACTTC
.,TRBV6-4,TRBJ2-3,.,CASSDWAADTQYF,TGTGCCAGCAGTGACTGGGCAGCAGATACGCAGTATTTT
.,TRBV4-1,TRBJ1-1,.,CASSQVPLNTEAFF,TGCGCCAGCAGCCAAGTTCCGTTGAACACTGAAGCTTTCTTT
.,TRBV29-1,TRBJ2-1,.,CSVVEDSHNEQFF,TGCAGCGTTGTTGAGGACAGCCACAATGAGCAGTTCTTC
TRBD1,TRBV6-5,TRBJ1-5,.,CASRKTGLVNQPQHF,TGTGCCAGCAGGAAGACAGGGCTGGTCAATCAGCCCCAGCATTTT
TRBD2,TRBV7-2,TRBJ2-1,.,CASKLAGGNEQFF,TGTGCCAGCAAGCTAGCGGGAGGCAATGAGCAGTTCTTC
.,TRBV29-1,TRBJ1-2,.,CSVEQGWGESGYTF,TGCAGCGTTGAACAGGGTTGGGGGGAAAGTGGCTACACCTTC
TRBD1,TRBV6-1,TRBJ2-2,.,CASSVDRGLSNTGELFF,TGTGCCAGCAGTGTGGACAGGGGCCTTTCGAACACCGGGGAGCTGTTTTTT
TRBD2,TRBV9,TRBJ2-1,.,CASSNKVAGAYNEQFF,TGTGCCAGCAGCAACAAAGTAGCGGGGGCCTACAATGAGCAGTTCTTC
.,TRBV7-9,TRBJ1-6,.,CASSLQRVGNSPLHF,TGTGCCAGCAGCTTACAACGGGTTGGTAATTCACCCCTCCACTTT
TRBD1,TRBV2,TRBJ2-7,.,CASSRDRPYEQYF,TGTGCCAGCAGTAGGGACAGACCCTACGAGCAGTACTTC
.,TRBV20-1,TRBJ2-7,.,CSARGPREQYF,TGCAGTGCTAGAGGGCCGCGGGAGCAGTACTTC
TRBD1,TRBV12-5,TRBJ1-2,.,CASGLETGAINYGYTF,TGTGCTAGTGGTTTGGAGACAGGGGCCATTAACTATGGCTACACCTTC
.,TRBV27,TRBJ1-1,.,CASSLYPPNANRDLRTEAFF,TGTGCCAGCAGTTTATACCCTCCAAACGCCAACAGGGACCTTCGGACTGAAGCTTTCTTT
.,TRBV9,TRBJ2-1,.,CASSVAQVAQFF,TGTGCCAGCAGCGTAGCTCAGGTTGCGCAGTTCTTC
TRBD1,TRBV5-6,TRBJ2-7,.,CASSYLPGQGRKEQYF,TGTGCCAGCAGCTATCTACCGGGACAGGGACGAAAGGAGCAGTACTTC
.,TRBV5-1,TRBJ2-1,.,CASSASGYNEQFF,TGCGCCAGCAGCGCCTCAGGGTACAATGAGCAGTTCTTC
TRBD2,TRBV19,TRBJ2-1,.,CASSIGNLAGAYEQFF,TGTGCCAGTAGTATAGGTAACCTAGCGGGAGCCTATGAGCAGTTCTTC
TRBD1,TRBV15,TRBJ1-5,.,CATTEQGLKPQHF,TGTGCCACCACCGAACAGGGGCTGAAGCCCCAGCATTTT
.,TRBV18,TRBJ1-1,.,CASSPQGFHTEAFF,TGTGCCAGCTCGCCCCAGGGTTTTCACACTGAAGCTTTCTTT
.,TRBV28,TRBJ1-2,.,CASSLRGLTMVGYTF,TGTGCCAGCAGCCTGAGAGGGTTAACTATGGTTGGCTACACCTTC
.,TRBV25-1,TRBJ1-1,.,CASSELTPNTEAFF,TGTGCCAGCAGTGAATTGACACCGAACACTGAAGCTTTCTTT
TRBD2,TRBV27,TRBJ2-3,.,CASSFSSGRTDTQYF,TGTGCCAGCAGTTTCTCTAGCGGACGCACAGATACGCAGTATTTT
TRBD1,TRBV4-1,TRBJ1-2,.,CASSQDPRTGGYTF,TGCGCCAGCAGCCAAGACCCGAGGACAGGAGGCTACACCTTC
.,TRBV28,TRBJ1-2,.,CASSKDSFYGYTF,TGTGCCAGCAGCAAGGACAGCTTTTATGGCTACACCTTC
.,TRBV2,TRBJ1-3,.,CASSEYRGTGNTIYF,TGTGCCAGCAGTGAATATCGGGGTACTGGAAACACCATATATTTT
.,TRBV7-2,TRBJ1-2,.,CASSLGQGNYGYTF,TGTGCCAGCAGCTTAGGGCAGGGTAACTATGGCTACACCTTC
.,TRBV20-1,TRBJ1-1,few,CSARGGAEAFF,TGCAGTGCTAGGGGAGGGGCTGAAGCTTTCTTT
TRBD2,TRBV5-1,TRBJ2-1,.,CASRVVSGGVNEQFF,TGCGCCAGCAGGGTAGTTAGCGGGGGGGTGAATGAGCAGTTCTTC
.,TRBV6-1,TRBJ2-6,.,CASSGQSSGANVLTF,TGTGCCAGCAGTGGACAGAGCTCTGGGGCCAACGTCCTGACTTTC
TRBD2,TRBV29-1,TRBJ2-5,.,CSVGLAGTRETQYF,TGCAGCGTTGGGCTAGCGGGAACCCGGGAGACCCAGTACTTC
TRBD2,TRBV11-2,TRBJ2-1,.,CASSFIAGGPFF,TGTGCCAGCAGCTTCATAGCGGGAGGGCCATTCTTC
.,TRBV19,TRBJ2-5,.,CASIGQETQYF,TGTGCCAGTATCGGCCAAGAGACCCAGTACTTC
TRBD1,TRBV28,TRBJ1-3,.,CASSLLTGGEGNTIYF,TGTGCCAGCAGTCTCCTGACAGGGGGCGAGGGAAACACCATATATTTT
.,TRBV7-9,TRBJ1-1,.,CASSLGAVNTEAFF,TGTGCCAGCAGCTTAGGAGCTGTGAACACTGAAGCTTTCTTT
TRBD1,TRBV6-6,TRBJ2-5,.,CASRTQDRGQETQYF,TGTGCCAGCAGGACTCAGGACAGGGGGCAAGAGACCCAGTACTTC
TRBD2,TRBV6-5,TRBJ2-1,.,CASRGLAGGHNEQFF,TGTGCCAGCAGAGGCTTAGCGGGGGGACACAATGAGCAGTTCTTC
TRBD2,TRBV5-1,TRBJ2-7,.,CASSLVYSGTSGSYEQYF,TGCGCCAGCAGCTTGGTTTACTCTGGGACTAGCGGGAGTTACGAGCAGTACTTC
.,TRBV4-3,TRBJ1-4,.,CASSPRAGGWDEKLFF,TGCGCCAGCAGCCCCAGAGCGGGGGGCTGGGATGAAAAACTGTTTTTT
TRBD2,TRBV19,TRBJ2-1,.,CASSKAGESYNEQFF,TGTGCCAGTAGTAAAGCGGGGGAGTCCTACAATGAGCAGTTCTTC
TRBD1,TRBV4-3,TRBJ2-7,.,CASSLSGTDTYEQYF,TGCGCCAGCAGCCTATCCGGGACAGACACCTACGAGCAGTACTTC
TRBD2,TRBV5-1,TRBJ2-5,.,CASSLFAGGPEETQYF,TGCGCCAGCAGCTTGTTCGCGGGAGGGCCGGAAGAGACCCAGTACTTC
TRBD1,TRBV29-1,TRBJ1-1,.,CSARTGFPVRAFF,TGCAGCGCCCGGACAGGATTTCCCGTTCGGGCTTTCTTT
.,TRBV14,TRBJ1-1,.,CASSLFVNTEAFF,TGTGCCAGCAGCCTCTTTGTGAACACTGAAGCTTTCTTT
TRBD2,TRBV7-8,TRBJ2-7,.,CASSLDEMGLAGGAYEQYF,TGTGCCAGCAGCTTAGACGAGATGGGGCTAGCGGGAGGTGCCTACGAGCAGTACTTC
TRBD1,TRBV6-1,TRBJ1-6,.,CASNSAGGSDSPLHF,TGTGCCAGCAATAGTGCAGGGGGTAGCGATTCACCCCTCCACTTT
.,TRBV5-1,TRBJ1-1,.,CASSTNPRVETRAFF,TGCGCCAGCAGTACAAATCCCAGGGTCGAGACGCGAGCTTTCTTT
.,TRBV6-6,TRBJ1-1,.,CASRTQMNTEAFF,TGTGCCAGCAGGACACAGATGAACACTGAAGCTTTCTTT
TRBD2,TRBV7-8,TRBJ2-1,.,CASRGLAGGPSNEQFF,TGTGCCAGCAGGGGACTAGCGGGAGGGCCGTCCAATGAGCAGTTCTTC
TRBD2,TRBV5-1,TRBJ2-7,.,CASSLVGGGLAGLLQYF,TGCGCCAGCAGCTTGGTAGGGGGCGGACTAGCGGGACTGCTCCAGTACTTC
.,TRBV10-2,TRBJ1-4,.,CASSAGEKLFF,TGCGCCAGCAGTGCTGGCGAAAAACTGTTTTTT
TRBD2,TRBV7-9,TRBJ2-2,.,CASRPSGRFGTGELFF,TGTGCCAGCAGACCGAGCGGGAGATTCGGCACCGGGGAGCTGTTTTTT
.,TRBV6-1,TRBJ2-7,.,CASSRVQDYEQYF,TGTGCCAGCAGTCGTGTTCAGGACTACGAGCAGTACTTC